The rows below give T cell receptor beta chains drawn from one sample of a study of sequential checkpoint blockade in melanoma. TCRdb's table, derived via immunoSEQ multiplex PCR, lists solely in-frame clones and lacks some. This sample has 15,000 to 20,000 clones, with around 69% found just once. The specimen comprised CD8+ T cells sorted from blood (inferred from file names), sampled from a patient given nivolumab and ipilimumab in sequence. Receptor source: a human donor with melanoma. The CDR3 runs from the conserved cysteine through the conserved F or W. Each record gives: J gene, V gene, clone size, D gene, CDR3 DNA, CDR3 protein. A D gene is named only where the DNA matches it firmly. Size tells how often a clone was seen (once, few, many) or the class of an expanded clone, and some rows leave it out.

TRBJ2-3 | TRBV28 | few | TRBD2 | TGTGCCAGCATCAAACAACGGACTAGCGGCACAGATACGCAGTATTTT | CASIKQRTSGTDTQYF
TRBJ2-7 | TRBV5-5 | many | NA | TGTGCCAGCAGCCCCGCACCCCCGGGACACGAGGACCACGAGCAGTACTTC | CASSPAPPGHEDHEQYF
TRBJ2-5 | TRBV25-1 | NA | NA | TGTGCCAGCAGTGAATTCAGGGAAGAGACCCAGTACTTC | CASSEFREETQYF
TRBJ1-2 | TRBV6-4 | NA | NA | TGTGCCAGCAGTGACCTCTATCCACCGAAGTCTAACTATGGCTACACCTTC | CASSDLYPPKSNYGYTF
TRBJ1-5 | TRBV4-3 | NA | NA | TGCGCCAGCAGCCAAGTTCGGGGGACCAATCAGCCCCAGCATTTT | CASSQVRGTNQPQHF
TRBJ1-1 | TRBV28 | NA | TRBD1 | TGTGCCAGCAGCCTCGTGACAGGGGGTACTGAAGCTTTCTTT | CASSLVTGGTEAFF
TRBJ1-2 | TRBV7-6 | few | TRBD1 | TGTGCCAGCAGCCCCAGGGGGAGCTATGGCTACACCTTC | CASSPRGSYGYTF
TRBJ2-1 | TRBV4-1 | NA | NA | TGCGCCAGCAGCCCGACAGATAATGAGCAGTTCTTC | CASSPTDNEQFF
TRBJ1-3 | TRBV10-2 | few | NA | TGCGCCAGCAGAGTTGACAGCACCTCTGGAAACACCATATATTTT | CASRVDSTSGNTIYF
TRBJ1-3 | TRBV28 | NA | NA | TGTGCCAGCAGTTTTCAGGGGCTAGGAAACACCATATATTTT | CASSFQGLGNTIYF
TRBJ2-7 | TRBV4-2 | NA | NA | TGTGCCAGCAGCCAAGAGTTGAGAGGCTCCTACGAGCAGTACTTC | CASSQELRGSYEQYF
TRBJ2-7 | TRBV4-1 | NA | NA | TGTGCCAGCAGCCAAGAGAGAGCTAGCCCCTACGAGCAGTACTTC | CASSQERASPYEQYF
TRBJ1-4 | TRBV19 | NA | NA | TGTGCCAGCAAATGGGGAGCAGCAACTAATGAAAAACTGTTTTTT | CASKWGAATNEKLFF
TRBJ1-1 | TRBV4-1 | NA | TRBD1 | TGCGCCAGCAGCAAAACTCCAGGGGGCGTAACTGAAGCTTTCTTT | CASSKTPGGVTEAFF
TRBJ1-1 | TRBV10-1 | medium-sized | TRBD1 | TGCGCCAGCAGCGGGACAGAGGGGAACACTGAAGCTTTCTTT | CASSGTEGNTEAFF
TRBJ2-2 | TRBV6-5 | NA | NA | TGTGCCAGCAAGCAGGGGCCCTTAGACACCGGGGAGCTGTTTTTT | CASKQGPLDTGELFF
TRBJ1-5 | TRBV7-8 | few | TRBD1 | TGTGCCAGCAGCTTAGAAGGGGGCCTCCATCAGCCCCAGCATTTT | CASSLEGGLHQPQHF
TRBJ2-1 | TRBV7-9 | NA | NA | TGTGCCAGCAGCTCCCCCCGGGTGAACAATGAGCAGTTCTTC | CASSSPRVNNEQFF
TRBJ1-5 | TRBV27 | NA | TRBD1 | TGTGCCAGCAGGCCGGGACAGACGGGCCAGCCCCAGCATTTT | CASRPGQTGQPQHF
TRBJ1-2 | TRBV9 | NA | NA | TGTGCCAGCAGCCTCCGCCCACTCGGAACAGCTAACTATGGCTACACCTTC | CASSLRPLGTANYGYTF
TRBJ2-7 | TRBV5-1 | NA | NA | TGCGCCAGCAGCTTGGCCGAACCCCGCAGGGGGGACAGAAGATCCTACGAGCAGTACTTC | CASSLAEPRRGDRRSYEQYF
TRBJ1-1 | TRBV7-9 | NA | TRBD1 | TGTGCCAGCAGCACCGGGACAGGAGACGAAGCTTTCTTT | CASSTGTGDEAFF
TRBJ1-4 | TRBV5-4 | once | TRBD1 | TGTGCCAGCAGTCCGGGACAGGGATATGAAAAACTGTTTTTT | CASSPGQGYEKLFF
TRBJ1-2 | TRBV29-1 | few | NA | TGCAGCGTTGATTCAGGGGCCCCGGAGGGCTACACCTTC | CSVDSGAPEGYTF
TRBJ1-2 | TRBV29-1 | NA | NA | TGCAGCGTCCCTCCGTCCAGGGGCAGGGGCTACACCTTC | CSVPPSRGRGYTF
TRBJ2-2 | TRBV11-2 | NA | NA | TGTGCCAGCAGAGGGGCAGGTGGTCTCCCTAACACCGGGGAGCTGTTTTTT | CASRGAGGLPNTGELFF
TRBJ2-5 | TRBV13 | NA | NA | TGTGCCAGCAGCTTAACGCCTACCCAAGAGACCCAGTACTTC | CASSLTPTQETQYF
TRBJ1-1 | TRBV7-3 | once | NA | TGTGCCAGCAGCTTAGGGGCCGGGTGGAACACTGAAGCTTTCTTT | CASSLGAGWNTEAFF
TRBJ1-1 | TRBV9 | NA | NA | TGTGCCAGCAGCACAGGGAACACTGAAGCTTTCTTT | CASSTGNTEAFF
TRBJ2-5 | TRBV15 | few | NA | TGTGCCACCAGCGCTAGACCCTTAAGGCAAGAGACCCAGTACTTC | CATSARPLRQETQYF
TRBJ1-5 | TRBV6-1 | NA | NA | TGTGCCAGCAGTGAACTATCTTCCGGGCAGCCCCAGCATTTT | CASSELSSGQPQHF
TRBJ2-2 | TRBV5-6 | few | TRBD1 | TGTGCCAGCACTGGGACAGGAGACACCGGGGAGCTGTTTTTT | CASTGTGDTGELFF
TRBJ2-7 | TRBV4-1 | NA | NA | TGCGCCAGCAGCCAAGATTTAGGAGGCTACGAGCAGTACTTC | CASSQDLGGYEQYF
TRBJ2-1 | TRBV7-6 | NA | TRBD2 | TGTGCCAGCAGCCCTCCGGGGGCGGGGGGCCCCAATGAGCAGTTCTTC | CASSPPGAGGPNEQFF
TRBJ2-1 | TRBV4-1 | few | NA | TGCGCCAGCAGCCAGGGGCTAGGTAATGAGCAGTTCTTC | CASSQGLGNEQFF
TRBJ2-7 | TRBV2 | few | NA | TGTGCCAGCAGACACGACATAAGCCTTTCCTACGAGCAGTACTTC | CASRHDISLSYEQYF
TRBJ2-3 | TRBV5-4 | NA | TRBD2 | TGTGCCAGCAGCTTCGTGAGCGGGGGGGCCAAAGATACGCAGTATTTT | CASSFVSGGAKDTQYF
TRBJ1-2 | TRBV7-3 | once | NA | TGTGCCAGCAGCTTCGAGGTAGTCTATGGCTACACCTTC | CASSFEVVYGYTF
TRBJ2-2 | TRBV19 | once | NA | TGTGCCAGTAGTGCCCCACAGGTCCCCGGGGAGCTGTTTTTT | CASSAPQVPGELFF
TRBJ1-1 | TRBV5-6 | NA | NA | TGTGCCAGCAGCTCCAGCATAAGCGCGACCGGGATGAACACTGAAGCTTTCTTT | CASSSSISATGMNTEAFF